This T cell receptor beta chain comes out of a study of preoperative IRX-2 immunotherapy in early breast cancer. The CDR3 loop spans 13 amino acids. Per germline, CDR1 KGHSY and CDR2 FQNENV. The V end lost 3 bases, the J end lost 2 bases, and 7 bases lay between the germline ends. Generated by immunoSEQ multiplex PCR, the TCRdb table keeps only in-frame clones and is missing some. This sample yields about 98,000 clones, of which roughly 89% are seen a single time; roughly 2% belongs to the top ten. Treatment of the sample: preoperative locoregional IRX-2 cytokine immunotherapy. This phase Ib study tested locoregional IRX-2 cytokine immunotherapy given before surgery.

The sequence came from a human donor with breast cancer. This chain connects TRBV16 to TRBJ1-1; no reliable D call. Sequenced here: tumor tissue, sampled after IRX-2 immunotherapy. The CDR3 coding sequence is TGTGCCAGCAGCCAGCTAGTAAACACTGAAGCTTTCTTT. Translation: CASSQLVNTEAFF.